This TCR beta chain was found in a study of shared clonotypes between healthy human individuals. In regard to this clone: Its target is unknown.

Genomic DNA of every subset was divided equally among multiple immunoSEQ plates. The repertoire was sequenced with immunoSEQ multiplex PCR; TCRdb's copy has only in-frame clones and lacks some. The sample lists 550,000 to 600,000 clones; 95% to 98% were seen once. Selected positively for CCR7 and CD45RO-negative, naive CD8 cells excluded terminally differentiated effector memory CD45RA+ cells. Overall study results and limits: In contrast to clonotypes shared by all four donors, non-shared clonotypes had lower generation probabilities. Among the subsets, naive ones generally showed larger estimated richness than memory ones.

CDR1 is LNHNV, CDR2 YYDKDF, per germline (reference sequence). V was clipped by 0 bases and J by 2 bases; unmatched bases: 5. The CDR3 has 17 residues. Sequenced material: naive CD8+ T cells sorted from blood. The TCR sequence derives from a man aged 25 to 40 in good health. The chain links TRBV15 to TRBJ2-1; TRBD2 matches 9 bases. CDR3 nucleotide sequence: TGTGCCACCAGCAGAGATCTGAGCGGGGGGCCCTACAATGAGCAGTTCTTC. Translated: CATSRDLSGGPYNEQFF.